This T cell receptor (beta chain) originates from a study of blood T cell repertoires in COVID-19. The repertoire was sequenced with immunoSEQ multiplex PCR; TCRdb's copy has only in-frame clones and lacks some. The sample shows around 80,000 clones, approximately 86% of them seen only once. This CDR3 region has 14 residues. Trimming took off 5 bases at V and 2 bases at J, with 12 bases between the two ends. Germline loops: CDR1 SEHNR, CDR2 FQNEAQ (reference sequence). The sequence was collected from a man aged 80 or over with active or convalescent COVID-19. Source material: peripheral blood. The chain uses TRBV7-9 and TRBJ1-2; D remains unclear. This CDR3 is CASSPRNSNYGYTF. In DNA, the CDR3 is TGTGCCAGCAGCCCCCGCAATAGCAACTATGGCTACACCTTC. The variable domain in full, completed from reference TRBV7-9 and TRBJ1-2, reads DTGVSQNPRHKITKRGQNVTFRCDPISEHNRLYWYRQTLGQGPEFLTYFQNEAQLEKSRLLSDRFSAERPKGSFSTLEIQRTEQGDSAMYLCASSPRNSNYGYTFGSGTRLTVV.